This TCR beta chain was identified during a study of T cells after yellow fever vaccination. Study-wide background: SMART-Seq v4 Ultra Low Input served to prepare low-cell-number fractions.

The table lists this clonotype with many counts. Its antigen remains unidentified. Researchers made TCR cDNA using 5'RACE template switching, and this step added a universal primer site and UMIs. TCRdb re-derived calls from the 5' RACE reads in MiXCR, one entry per CDR3 protein. The repertoire holds 500,000 to 650,000 distinct CDR3 sequences, 10% to 15% seen once, with under 15% in the top ten. The germline CDR1 and CDR2 sequences are SGHTA and FQGNSA. V shed 7 bases and J shed 5 bases, with 12 bases lying between them. The CDR3 has 13 residues. Study outcomes and limitations: Clonotypes found in both CD4 and CD8 compartments made up a small share. Most clones from primary vaccination were detected again post-booster (just under 97% CD4, roughly 85% CD8).

The chain is built from TRBV7-2 and TRBJ2-1; D call uncertain. Sequences were derived from PBMCs, sampled on the day of the yellow fever booster vaccination. This sequence originates from a man in his thirties or forties who received the YFV17D yellow fever vaccine. CDR3 coding DNA: TGTGCCAGCAAAGGGCAGCAGCACAATGAGCAGTTCTTC. Protein sequence: CASKGQQHNEQFF.